A selection of T cell receptor beta chains follows, all from one sample in a study of T cells in Graves' hyperthyroidism and ophthalmopathy. Each CDR3 protein gets one entry after TCRdb re-called the multiplex PCR reads with MiXCR. The sample consists of a few hundred thousand distinct CDR3 sequences, approximately 16% of them appearing once. The sample taken for sequencing was blood. The receptors were sampled from a woman between 45 and 65 years old with Graves' hyperthyroidism that later progressed to Graves' ophthalmopathy. CDR3s include the opening cysteine and the closing phenylalanine or tryptophan. D genes are given only for firm matches. The size field is filled for only some rows; it gives once, few, many or a size class.

TRBJ2-7 | TRBV11-3 | many | TRBD1 | TGTGCCAGCAGCTTGGGACAGGCCTCCTACGAGCAGTACTTC | CASSLGQASYEQYF
TRBJ2-6 | TRBV12-3/TRBV12-4 | many | - | TGTGCCAGCAGTGACAGCTCTGGGGCCAACGTCCTGACTTTC | CASSDSSGANVLTF
TRBJ1-1 | TRBV5-1 | - | TRBD1 | TGCGCCAGCAGCCCCGAACCCCCTGGACAGGGACTCACTGAAGCTTTCTTT | CASSPEPPGQGLTEAFF
TRBJ2-2 | TRBV30 | few | TRBD1 | TGTGCCTGGAGTGTGGCAGGGGGCTGGAACACCGGGGAGCTGTTTTTT | CAWSVAGGWNTGELFF
TRBJ2-7 | TRBV11-2 | many | - | TGTGCCAGCAGCTTCGACAGAGAGCAGTACTTC | CASSFDREQYF
TRBJ1-4 | TRBV24-1 | many | - | TGTGCCACCAGTGATTCGACAGGACCTAATGAAAAACTGTTTTTT | CATSDSTGPNEKLFF
TRBJ2-3 | TRBV4-1 | few | - | TGCGCCACCTCCCGGGATAGCGGCACAGATACGCAGTATTTT | CATSRDSGTDTQYF
TRBJ2-3 | TRBV7-8 | many | TRBD2 | TGTGCCAGCAGCTTAGTGATAGCGGGAGGGCCGGCAGATACGCAGTATTTT | CASSLVIAGGPADTQYF
TRBJ2-1 | TRBV15 | many | - | TGTGCCACCAGCAGAGTAGGTGGGGACAATGAGCAGTTCTTC | CATSRVGGDNEQFF
TRBJ1-4 | TRBV18 | few | - | TGTGCCAGCTCACCCCCGGTTGCCGGCACTAATGAAAAACTGTTTTTT | CASSPPVAGTNEKLFF
TRBJ1-1 | TRBV2 | - | - | TGTGCCAGCACCCAAATGGGGCGGATGAACACTGAAGCTTTCTTT | CASTQMGRMNTEAFF
TRBJ2-1 | TRBV11-2 | many | TRBD1 | TGTGCCAGCAGCGACGGGGCAGGGGGCGGTCGGCAGTTCTTC | CASSDGAGGGRQFF
TRBJ1-4 | TRBV4-1 | - | - | TGCGCCAGCAGCCTACCCCGGGGCAGAGGGGAGGAAAAACTGTTTTTT | CASSLPRGRGEEKLFF
TRBJ1-5 | TRBV7-2 | many | TRBD1 | TGTGCCAGCAGCTTAGACAGGGGGACCTATCAGCCCCAGCATTTT | CASSLDRGTYQPQHF
TRBJ1-2 | TRBV5-1 | many | - | TGCGCCAGCAGCGCGGGAACAGGCGCCTATGGCTACACCTTC | CASSAGTGAYGYTF
TRBJ1-1 | TRBV28 | many | - | TGTGCCAGCAGGGCCCCAGGGAACCTGAACACTGAAGCTTTCTTT | CASRAPGNLNTEAFF
TRBJ2-2 | TRBV20-1 | few | TRBD2 | TGCAGTGCTAGGGACCTCGGGACTAGGGTGAACACCGGGGAGCTGTTTTTT | CSARDLGTRVNTGELFF
TRBJ1-6 | TRBV2 | many | - | TGTGCCAGCAGCGCCGGGACCCCCCCCTATAATTCACCCCTCCACTTT | CASSAGTPPYNSPLHF
TRBJ2-7 | TRBV14 | few | - | TGTGCCAGCAGCCAAGCTTTGGCAGGAGTCCGCTACGAGCAGTACTTC | CASSQALAGVRYEQYF
TRBJ1-5 | TRBV5-6 | - | - | TGTGCCAGCAGCGTGGGGCAGAATAGCAATCAGCCCCAGCATTTT | CASSVGQNSNQPQHF
TRBJ2-3 | TRBV20-1 | many | TRBD2 | TGCAGTGCGAGTGGACTAGTGGTTTTGACAGATACGCAGTATTTT | CSASGLVVLTDTQYF
TRBJ1-4 | TRBV29-1 | few | TRBD1 | TGCAGCGGGACAGGGACAACTAATGAAAAACTGTTTTTT | CSGTGTTNEKLFF
TRBJ2-5 | TRBV2 | few | TRBD2 | TGTGCCAGCAGTGAAGGGGCGGCGGGAGGACGCGGGGAGACCCAGTACTTC | CASSEGAAGGRGETQYF
TRBJ2-1 | TRBV10-3 | many | - | TGTGCCATCAGTGAGCCCCTAGGAGGCCGGAGGGTGGGGCAGTTCTTC | CAISEPLGGRRVGQFF
TRBJ2-1 | TRBV11-2 | many | - | TGTGCCAGCAGCTCAGGACTCAGCTCGGTCTACAATGAGCAGTTCTTC | CASSSGLSSVYNEQFF
TRBJ2-7 | TRBV14 | - | TRBD1 | TGTGCCAGCAGCCTGAACCAGGGGGCGTTGAGCGAGCAGTACTTC | CASSLNQGALSEQYF
TRBJ2-1 | TRBV20-1 | few | TRBD2 | TGCAGTGCTAGCCCCGGGACTAGCGGGGGCTACAATGAGCAGTTCTTC | CSASPGTSGGYNEQFF
TRBJ2-5 | TRBV7-9 | few | - | TGTGCCAGCAGCTCCCCAGGCTCTAACCAAGAGACCCAGTACTTC | CASSSPGSNQETQYF
TRBJ2-1 | TRBV2 | many | TRBD1 | TGTGCCTCGAGGGGGCTAGGGATGTACAATGAGCAGTTCTTC | CASRGLGMYNEQFF
TRBJ2-3 | TRBV7-9 | many | - | TGTGCCAGCAGCCCCTCCCTAGCACAGGCAGATACGCAGTATTTT | CASSPSLAQADTQYF
TRBJ1-2 | TRBV18 | many | TRBD1 | TGTGCCAGCTCACCCCAGGACAGGTTTTATGGCTACACCTTC | CASSPQDRFYGYTF
TRBJ2-5 | TRBV2 | many | TRBD1 | TGTGCCAGCAGGAGGCGGACAGGTGCCCAAGAGACCCAGTACTTC | CASRRRTGAQETQYF
TRBJ1-1 | TRBV19 | many | - | TGTGCCAGTAGTATAGATGTGGGGGGCGTGGACACTGAAGCTTTCTTT | CASSIDVGGVDTEAFF
TRBJ2-1 | TRBV5-1 | many | - | TGCGCCAGCAGCTGGGACGTTGAGCAGTTCTTC | CASSWDVEQFF
TRBJ2-1 | TRBV28 | many | TRBD2 | TGTGCCAGCAGTGTAGCGGGAGTGACATACAATGAGCAGTTCTTC | CASSVAGVTYNEQFF
TRBJ2-3 | TRBV20-1 | many | - | TGCAGTGCTAGTCCAGTAGACACAGATACGCAGTATTTT | CSASPVDTDTQYF
TRBJ2-2 | TRBV20-1 | many | TRBD1 | TGCAGTGCCAAAAGCGACAGGGGACCCGGGGAGCTGTTTTTT | CSAKSDRGPGELFF
TRBJ2-7 | TRBV3-1 | many | TRBD2 | TGTGCCAGCAGCCAAGGCAGGGAGGGCGAGCAGTACTTC | CASSQGREGEQYF
TRBJ1-1 | TRBV28 | many | TRBD1 | TGTGCCAGCAGTGCTACAGGGGCCCTGAACACTGAAGCTTTCTTT | CASSATGALNTEAFF
TRBJ1-1 | TRBV13 | - | - | TGTGCCAGCAGCTTAACAGGGAAAGCTTTCTTT | CASSLTGKAFF
TRBJ2-3 | TRBV28 | once | TRBD2 | TGTGCCAGCACCCAGGGTAGCGGGAGGCGGTCAGATACGCAGTATTTT | CASTQGSGRRSDTQYF
TRBJ1-2 | TRBV28 | many | TRBD1 | TGTGCCAGCAGGACAGGGGCTGGGGGCTACACCTTC | CASRTGAGGYTF
TRBJ1-6 | TRBV27 | - | - | TGTGCCAGCAGTTCCCAAATTCAGGGAAATTCACCCCTCCACTTT | CASSSQIQGNSPLHF
TRBJ2-2 | TRBV4-1 | few | - | TGCGCCAGCAGCCAAAGACCAGATAACACCGGGGAGCTGTTTTTT | CASSQRPDNTGELFF
TRBJ1-1 | TRBV29-1 | few | - | TGCAGCGTTGCCTCGGATCCGAACACTGAAGCTTTCTTT | CSVASDPNTEAFF
TRBJ1-2 | TRBV6-1 | many | TRBD1 | TGTGCCAGCAGTCTTCCCCCGACAGGGAGAGGCGGCTACACCTTC | CASSLPPTGRGGYTF
TRBJ2-1 | TRBV12-3/TRBV12-4 | many | TRBD1 | TGTGCCAGCAGTTTAGTTAGGGGGCGGCCAGTAGACAATGAGCAGTTCTTC | CASSLVRGRPVDNEQFF
TRBJ2-6 | TRBV6-1 | few | TRBD1 | TGTGCCAGCAGGAGGGGGCCTGGGGCCAACGTCCTGACTTTC | CASRRGPGANVLTF
TRBJ2-1 | TRBV28 | many | TRBD2 | TGTGCCAGCAGTTTAGCGGGAGGGCACGGCAATGAGCAGTTCTTC | CASSLAGGHGNEQFF
TRBJ2-1 | TRBV19 | - | - | TGTGCCAGTAGTATCGACGGGAAGGGTGAGCAGTTCTTC | CASSIDGKGEQFF
TRBJ2-2 | TRBV18 | - | TRBD1 | TGTGCCAGCTCACCCAGGGGGCATGGCGGGGAGCTGTTTTTT | CASSPRGHGGELFF
TRBJ2-1 | TRBV25-1 | - | - | TGTGCCAGCAGTGAACAAGGGGAGTTTCAGTTCTTC | CASSEQGEFQFF
TRBJ1-1 | TRBV5-1 | few | TRBD1 | TGCGCCAGCAGCGTACAGGGGGGGGACACTGAAGCTTTCTTT | CASSVQGGDTEAFF
TRBJ2-1 | TRBV10-3 | many | TRBD2 | TGTGCCATCAGTGAGTTAAAAGCGGGAGCGTCCCATGAGCAGTTCTTC | CAISELKAGASHEQFF